The 11 T cell receptor beta chains in this list originate from one sample, sequenced in a study of identical twins. TCRdb analysed the 5' RACE reads with MiXCR anew, one entry per CDR3 protein. The sample comprises 1.5 million to 2 million distinct CDR3 sequences, less than 40% of which are singletons, and approximately 0.25% rests with the top ten. Sequences were obtained from cord blood. The receptors were gathered from a newborn girl in good health.

Of note for this clonotype: The junction departs from the called germline gene at one end, perhaps through a read error. This chain uses TRBV5-1 with TRBJ2-1, with 11 bases fitting TRBD2. The CDR3 contains 19 residues. Per germline, CDR1 SGHRS and CDR2 YFSETQ. The CDR3 bases are TGCGCCAGCAGCTTGGGCTGGGGGGGACTAGCGGTCTCCTACAATGTGCAGTTCTTC. Amino acids: CASSLGWGGLAVSYNVQFF.

This clonotype was counted a few times. The chain combines TRBV29-1 with TRBJ2-3; no clear D. Trimming pared 4 bases from V and 5 bases from J, leaving 10 bases between. The CDR3 has 12 amino acids. Germline CDR1 SQVTM, CDR2 ANQGSEA. CDR3 DNA: TGCAGCGTTGGTGCCTCGGGAGATACGCAGTATTTT. As protein: CSVGASGDTQYF.

The V call is TRBV15, the J call TRBJ2-7, with D unresolved. This CDR3 has 15 amino acids. Deletions cut 3 bases from V and 2 bases from J, with 14 bases between. Per the germline V gene, CDR1 is LNHNV and CDR2 is YYDKDF (reference sequence). CDR3 region: CATSSLTAHPYEQYF. In DNA form, the CDR3 reads TGTGCCACCAGCAGCCTGACTGCCCACCCCTACGAGCAGTACTTC.

The V and J genes are TRBV24-1 and TRBJ1-2; 9 bases are a match to TRBD1. Unmatched junction bases numbered 16, after V lost 6 bases and J lost 0 bases. Germline V gives CDR1 KGHDR, CDR2 SFDVKD. The CDR3 is made up of 19 amino acids. In DNA form, the CDR3 reads TGTGCCACCAGTATATTGCACAGGGGGCTGACTGACTCTAACTATGGCTACACCTTC. It translates to CATSILHRGLTDSNYGYTF.

This clonotype was recorded many times. The junction and the germline gene differ at one end; a read error may be behind it. The chain combines TRBV12-3 or TRBV12-4 with TRBJ2-3; D unclear. This CDR3 has 15 amino acids. This CDR3 reads CASSLGYSSTDTQYF. CDR3 nucleotide sequence: TGCGCCAGCAGCCTGGGGTACTCTAGCACAGATACGCAGTATTTT.

The table lists this clonotype with a count of one. In nucleotides, the CDR3 is TGTGCCAGCTCAGGGAAAGCTAGCGGGCCTAGCACAGATACGCAGTATTTT. As protein: CASSGKASGPSTDTQYF. The chain is built from TRBV18 and TRBJ2-3; 8 positions agree with TRBD2. The V segment lost 5 bases and the J segment 0 bases; nucleotides outside the gene matches: 10. The CDR3 runs 17 residues. Germline CDR1 reads KGHSH; CDR2 reads LQKENI.

The J gene is TRBJ1-6, the V gene TRBV12-3 or TRBV12-4; D gene ambiguous. Trimming cost V 5 bases and J 0 bases, with 14 bases left between them. The length of the CDR3 is 17 residues. CDR3 nucleotide sequence: TGTGCCAGCAGTCCCGGGGTCCTGAGCTCCTATAATTCACCCCTCCACTTT. Amino acid sequence: CASSPGVLSSYNSPLHF.

CDR3 in amino acids: CASSYSSVSNQPQHF. For the CDR3, the DNA is TGTGCCAGCAGTTACTCCTCGGTTAGCAATCAGCCCCAGCATTTT. The chain combines TRBV6-2 or TRBV6-3 with TRBJ1-5; D unresolved. V was pared by 0 bases and J by 0 bases, with 6 bases between. CDR1 MNHEY and CDR2 SVGEGT come from the germline V gene. The CDR3 length is 15 residues.

The CDR3 region is CSARDGRGGENEQFF. Here the CDR3 DNA reads TGCAGTGCTAGAGATGGCAGGGGCGGGGAAAATGAGCAGTTCTTC. The rearrangement uses TRBV20-1 and TRBJ2-1; tentatively, D is TRBD1 or TRBD2 (6 bases each). This CDR3 spans 15 amino acids. V lost 0 bases and J lost 7, with 16 bases in between. CDR1 and CDR2 from the germline V gene are DFQATT and SNEGSKA (reference sequence).

The genes are TRBV3-1 and TRBJ2-7, with 11 bases that match TRBD2. The CDR3 is made up of 18 amino acids. CDR1 and CDR2 (germline): LGHDT, YNNKEL (reference sequence). After removal of 0 bases from V and 7 bases from J, the junction contained 14 bases not matched to a gene. As DNA, the CDR3 is TGTGCCAGCAGCCAAGAGGAGGGGGGACTAGCGGCTTACAATGAGCAGTACTTC. Translated: CASSQEEGGLAAYNEQYF.

On this clonotype itself: This clone may be a read error of a much larger clone one base away. The rearrangement joins TRBV12-3 or TRBV12-4 to TRBJ2-3; D gene ambiguous. The CDR3 runs to 13 residues. The CDR3 is CASSSQNADMQYF. The CDR3 DNA is TGTGCCAGCAGCTCCCAGAATGCAGATATGCAGTATTTT.